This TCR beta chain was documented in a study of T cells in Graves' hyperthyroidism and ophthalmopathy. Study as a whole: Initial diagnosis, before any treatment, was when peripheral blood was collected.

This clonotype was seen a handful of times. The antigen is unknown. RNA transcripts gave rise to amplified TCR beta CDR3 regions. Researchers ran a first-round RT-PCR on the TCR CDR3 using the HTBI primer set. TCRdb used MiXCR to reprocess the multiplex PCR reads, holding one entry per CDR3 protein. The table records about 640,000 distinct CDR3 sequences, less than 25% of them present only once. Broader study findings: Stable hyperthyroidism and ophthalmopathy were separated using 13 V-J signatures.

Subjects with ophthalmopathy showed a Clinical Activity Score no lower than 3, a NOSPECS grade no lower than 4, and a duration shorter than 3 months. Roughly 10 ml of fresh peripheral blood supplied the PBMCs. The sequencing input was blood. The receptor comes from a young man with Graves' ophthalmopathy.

The CDR3 protein is CASSQSRAREQYF. The CDR3 DNA reads as TGTGCCAGCAGCCAATCGCGGGCTCGGGAGCAGTACTTC. V gene TRBV16 combines with J gene TRBJ2-7; D may be TRBD2 (5 bases). V gave up 0 bases and J gave up 7 bases, with 10 bases separating them. The CDR3 spans 13 residues. The germline V gene encodes CDR1 KGHSY and CDR2 FQNENV. Using reference TRBV16 and TRBJ2-7 for the parts outside the CDR3, the full variable domain is GEEVAQTPKHLVRGEGQKAKLYCAPIKGHSYVFWYQQVLKNEFKFLISFQNENVFDETGMPKERFSAKCLPNSPCSLEIQATKLEDSAVYFCASSQSRAREQYFGPGTRLTVT.